This T cell receptor beta chain was observed in a study of blood T cell repertoires in COVID-19. Study at large: The United States, Italy and Spain were the sources of the acute and convalescent COVID-19 samples. In each case, the material was cDNA or gDNA derived from T cells, B-cell-depleted T cells, or PBMCs.

Authors' analysis steps: From reference gene primer amplification, estimates of nucleated cell counts were derived. Sequencing used immunoSEQ multiplex PCR; TCRdb keeps in-frame clones, though not all of them. Clone size and the V and J calls come from that table; the DNA yielded D and trimming. Found here are 50,000 to 60,000 clones, 87% of them singletons; the top ten hold approximately 3.7%. Trimming cost V 5 bases and J 1 base; bases outside gene matches: 1. CDR1 is MNHNY, CDR2 SVGAGI, per germline (reference sequence). The CDR3 covers 14 residues. Enrollment of patients from Seattle took place during active infection, with longitudinal follow-up.

The chain combines TRBV6-6 with TRBJ2-7; 11 bases are shared with TRBD2. This sequence originates from a man between 40 and 49 years old with COVID-19, enrolled during active disease. Sample: peripheral blood. The DNA of the CDR3 is TGTGCCAGCAGTCTAGCGGGGGGTTCCTACGAGCAGTACTTC. Translating it yields CASSLAGGSYEQYF.